The source of this T cell receptor beta chain is a study of blood T cell repertoires in COVID-19. On the study more broadly: The cDNA or gDNA used as material had been derived from T cells, B-cell-depleted T cells, or PBMCs.

Participants' reported clinical history set cohort assignment. Two consecutive negative NP/OP PCR tests, clearance, or resolved symptoms defined Cohort 3 recovery. Under the authors' procedure: Reference gene primer amplification yielded estimated nucleated cell counts. Sequencing used immunoSEQ multiplex PCR; TCRdb keeps in-frame clones, though not all of them. Clone size and V and J calls were adopted from that table, with D and trimming inferred from the DNA. The sample lists approximately 300,000 clones, 70% to 90% occurring once. Trimming removed 4 bases at V and 1 base at J, with 10 bases between. In germline, CDR1 is ENHRY, CDR2 SYGVKD. The CDR3 is made up of 15 amino acids.

The source of this sequence is a woman in her twenties or thirties who had recovered from COVID-19. The sample taken for sequencing was PBMCs or T cells enriched from blood (not recorded which). This chain joins TRBV10-3 and TRBJ2-2, with D possibly being TRBD1 (6 bases). The CDR3 nucleotides read TGTGCCATCAGTGGACAGGTTCGGAACACCGGGGAGCTGTTTTTT. This gives the protein CAISGQVRNTGELFF.